These T cell receptor beta chains were read from a single sample in a study of blood T cell repertoires in COVID-19. Some clones are missing from TCRdb's copy, which holds only in-frame ones; the method was immunoSEQ multiplex PCR. Of some 190,000 clones listed, approximately 81% were seen once; the top ten hold 10%. Material for sequencing was peripheral blood. The source of these receptors is a woman older than 75 with active or convalescent COVID-19. Both conserved end residues are part of each CDR3. The D gene is left open where the match is weak. For some rows the clone size is stated as once, few or many, or as a class when expanded; others skip it.

TRBV6-5,NA,TRBJ1-4,TRBD1,13,CASRGDSYEKLFF,TGTGCCAGCAGAGGGGACAGCTATGAAAAACTGTTTTTT
TRBV12-5,NA,TRBJ1-4,TRBD1,13,CASGLQGEEKLFF,TGTGCTAGTGGTTTACAGGGGGAAGAAAAACTGTTTTTT
TRBV6-5,NA,TRBJ2-7,NA,13,CASSKSGTYEQYF,TGTGCCAGCAGTAAAAGCGGAACCTACGAGCAGTACTTC
TRBV28,once,TRBJ1-5,NA,17,CASTEVLGQARGQPQHF,TGTGCCAGCACCGAGGTCCTGGGGCAGGCCAGGGGTCAGCCCCAGCATTTT
TRBV5-1,NA,TRBJ1-6,TRBD1,16,CASSPNPGQGDSPLHF,TGCGCCAGCAGCCCCAATCCAGGCCAGGGGGATTCACCCCTCCACTTT
TRBV7-2,NA,TRBJ2-7,TRBD2,16,CASSISSGRAGYEQYF,TGTGCCAGCAGCATCTCCAGCGGGAGGGCGGGGTACGAGCAGTACTTC
TRBV19,few,TRBJ2-2,NA,15,CASSTFEQNTGELFF,TGTGCCAGTAGTACCTTCGAACAGAACACCGGGGAGCTGTTTTTT
TRBV9,once,TRBJ1-1,NA,15,CASSVDPTPNTEAFF,TGTGCCAGCAGCGTAGATCCCACACCGAACACTGAAGCTTTCTTT
TRBV9,NA,TRBJ2-5,TRBD1,16,CASSPENADRQETQYF,TGTGCCAGCAGCCCCGAAAACGCGGACAGGCAAGAGACCCAGTACTTC
TRBV5-6,NA,TRBJ1-1,TRBD1,16,CASNLRTGVMNTEAFF,TGTGCCAGCAATCTTCGGACAGGGGTTATGAACACTGAAGCTTTCTTT
TRBV6-5,few,TRBJ2-7,TRBD1,12,CASTWDRGGCRF,TGTGCCAGCACCTGGGACAGGGGAGGTTGTCGCTTC
TRBV7-3,NA,TRBJ2-1,TRBD1,15,CASSFSQGAYNEQFF,TGTGCCAGCAGCTTTTCCCAGGGGGCATACAATGAGCAGTTCTTC
TRBV5-4,few,TRBJ1-2,NA,14,CASSPDGQNYGYTF,TGTGCCAGCAGCCCGGACGGACAGAACTATGGCTACACCTTC